These 23 T cell receptor beta chains came from one sample sequenced in a study of human T cells and chemical hapten exposure. TCRdb re-analysed the RACE reads in MiXCR, keeping a single row per CDR3 protein. The sample yields about 93,000 distinct CDR3 sequences, around 8.8% seen once. As to time point: healthy volunteer bleed at 2 weeks. Total RNA extraction was carried out from unfractionated whole blood. The material sequenced was whole blood. All receptors derive from a female donor in good health. Some clones in this sample may be carry-over from other donors' samples.

This clonotype was seen a handful of times. V gene TRBV4-2 combines with J gene TRBJ1-4; TRBD1 matches 10 bases. CDR1 and CDR2 (germline): LGHNA, YNFKEQ. This CDR3 is 17 amino acids long. Losses at the gene ends were 7 bases for V and 7 bases for J; bases not matched to a gene: 15. The CDR3 nucleotides read TGTGCCAGCACCCCCCGACAGGGGGCGCGAAGGGGTGAAAAACTGTTTTTT. Its protein is CASTPRQGARRGEKLFF.

The chain joins TRBV5-1 to TRBJ2-3; 10 bases match TRBD2. CDR1 is SGHRS and CDR2 is YFSETQ in the germline V gene. With 3 bases clipped from V and 5 bases from J, the junction kept 6 bases outside the gene matches. CDR3 length: 15 amino acids. The CDR3 bases are TGCGCCAGCAGCTCCCCTAGCGGGAGTGAAGATACGCAGTATTTT. This codes for CASSSPSGSEDTQYF.

The rearrangement uses TRBV12-3 or TRBV12-4 and TRBJ2-3; D ambiguous. The CDR3 sequence is 12 residues long. The ends were cut back, 3 bases at V and 6 bases at J, with 7 bases in the middle. The CDR3 loop reads CASSFVPDTQYF. The CDR3 DNA sequence: TGTGCCAGCAGTTTCGTCCCCGATACGCAGTATTTT.

The table lists this clonotype with many counts. The chain carries TRBV6-5 and TRBJ2-3; D call uncertain. The germline V gene has CDR1 MNHEY and CDR2 SVGAGI. Trimming stripped 2 bases from V and 5 bases from J, with 2 bases between. This CDR3 contains 11 residues. The CDR3: CASSYGDTQYF. The DNA for the CDR3 is TGTGCCAGCAGTTACGGAGATACGCAGTATTTT.

This clonotype was counted between two and nine times. The chain uses TRBV5-1 and TRBJ2-3; maybe TRBD1 (6 bases). Trimming pared 0 bases from V and 4 bases from J, leaving 21 bases between. The CDR3 contains 18 residues. Germline lookup yields CDR1 SGHRS and CDR2 YFSETQ. Here the CDR3 reads CASSLASPTGSAADTQYF. The CDR3 DNA sequence: TGCGCCAGCAGCTTGGCGTCCCCAACAGGGAGCGCGGCAGATACGCAGTATTTT.

This clonotype was picked up a small number of times. V is TRBV5-1 and J is TRBJ1-4; unclear D gene. The length of the CDR3 is 14 residues. Germline V CDR1 and CDR2: SGHRS, YFSETQ. V lost 1 base to trimming and J lost 5 bases, with 9 bases between them. This CDR3 reads CASSLTAGNEKLFF. CDR3 nucleotide sequence: TGCGCCAGCAGCTTGACGGCCGGGAATGAAAAACTGTTTTTT.

In this sample, this clonotype turned up many times. The genes are TRBV12-3 or TRBV12-4 and TRBJ2-3, with D possibly matching TRBD1 (5 bases). There are 15 residues in the CDR3. Trimming took 5 bases from V and 1 from J, leaving 13 bases between them. CDR3 sequence (DNA): TGTGCCAGCAGTCCGCCCAGGGCAGGCACAGATACGCAGTATTTT. This encodes CASSPPRAGTDTQYF.

Concerning this clonotype: This may come from a read error, since a much larger clone is one base off. The chain combines TRBV28 with TRBJ1-2; possible D gene TRBD1, 5 bases. Germline lookup yields CDR1 MDHEN and CDR2 SYDVKM. The CDR3 has 14 amino acids. V lost 5 bases and J 1 base, leaving 11 bases between the germline ends. The CDR3 protein is CASSNRRRNYGYTF. The CDR3 nucleotides are TGTGCCAGCAGTAACAGGAGACGTAACTATGGCTACACCTTC.

This clonotype showed up many times. The gene calls are TRBV7-9 and TRBJ2-1; the D gene is possibly TRBD1 (6 bases). The CDR3 runs 12 residues. From germline, CDR1 is SEHNR and CDR2 FQNEAQ (reference sequence). The V and J ends lost 5 bases and 9 bases respectively, with 11 bases between them. The CDR3 loop reads CASSTLQGEQFF. CDR3 DNA: TGTGCCAGCAGCACGTTACAGGGTGAGCAGTTCTTC. The full variable domain, its missing parts supplied by reference TRBV7-9 and TRBJ2-1, is DTGVSQNPRHKITKRGQNVTFRCDPISEHNRLYWYRQTLGQGPEFLTYFQNEAQLEKSRLLSDRFSAERPKGSFSTLEIQRTEQGDSAMYLCASSTLQGEQFFGPGTRLTVL.

The gene calls are TRBV29-1 and TRBJ2-1; D unclear. The CDR3 has 13 residues. Germline-derived CDR1 and CDR2 are SQVTM and ANQGSEA. V was clipped by 4 bases and J by 7 bases, with 14 bases between them. The CDR3 is CSVAQRLVNEQFF. CDR3 nucleotide sequence: TGCAGCGTTGCCCAACGGTTGGTGAATGAGCAGTTCTTC.

Many counts were recorded for this clonotype. The chain uses TRBV20-1 and TRBJ2-7, with D tentatively TRBD2 (5 bases). The germline V gene encodes CDR1 DFQATT and CDR2 SNEGSKA (reference sequence). Between the trimmed V and J ends, which lost 3 bases and 2 bases, there was a span of 11 bases. This CDR3 region has 13 residues. Here the CDR3 reads CSASEGWTYEQYF. The CDR3 DNA reads as TGCAGTGCTAGTGAGGGTTGGACCTACGAGCAGTACTTC.

This clonotype was detected only a few times. The rearrangement joins TRBV5-1 to TRBJ2-5; 7 bases map to TRBD2. This CDR3 has 14 amino acids. Germline lookup yields CDR1 SGHRS and CDR2 YFSETQ. J lost 3 bases, V lost 4 bases, and 6 bases had no gene match. In nucleotides, the CDR3 is TGCGCCAGCAGCGCGGGAGAGATAAAAGAGACCCAGTACTTC. Its translation is CASSAGEIKETQYF.

This clonotype was detected only a few times. V gene TRBV9 combines with J gene TRBJ1-4; D perhaps matches TRBD1 (6 bases). The CDR3 spans 15 residues. V lost 1 base and J 7 bases, leaving 14 bases between the germline ends. CDR1 is SGDLS and CDR2 is YYNGEE in the germline V gene. As DNA, the CDR3 is TGTGCCAGCAGCGTATCACCAGGGGAAGGTGAAAAACTGTTTTTT. Amino acid sequence: CASSVSPGEGEKLFF.

This clonotype was recorded at least ten times. This sequence joins TRBV20-1 and TRBJ2-7; D not resolved. The V gene's germline CDR1 is DFQATT and CDR2 SNEGSKA (reference sequence). This CDR3 has 14 amino acids. V was shortened by 0 bases and J by 2 bases, with 11 bases between the two germline ends. The CDR3 region has the DNA TGCAGTGCTAGAGATCCGCAGGAGACCTACGAGCAGTACTTC. As protein: CSARDPQETYEQYF.

There are many counts of this clonotype. The chain couples TRBV6-5 to TRBJ2-1, with 14 positions matching TRBD2. The J segment lost 9 bases and the V segment lost 6 bases, leaving 7 bases of the junction unmatched. The germline V gene encodes CDR1 MNHEY and CDR2 SVGAGI. The CDR3 loop spans 15 amino acids. In DNA form, the CDR3 reads TGTGCCAGCAGCCGGGGACTAGCGGGAGAGGGTGAGCAGTTCTTC. The encoded protein is CASSRGLAGEGEQFF.

The rearrangement uses TRBV7-9 and TRBJ1-1; D remains unclear. The V end lost 4 bases, the J end lost 5 bases, and 14 bases lay between the germline ends. The CDR3 length is 14 residues. Germline-derived CDR1 and CDR2 are SEHNR and FQNEAQ (reference sequence). The CDR3 loop is CASSSPPGRTEAFF. CDR3 nucleotide sequence: TGTGCCAGCAGCTCCCCCCCGGGTAGGACTGAAGCTTTCTTT.

At least ten counts were recorded for this clonotype. V gene TRBV29-1 combines with J gene TRBJ1-4; D remains unclear. Germline V gene lookup returns CDR1 SQVTM and CDR2 ANQGSEA. V gave up 0 bases and J gave up 5 bases, with 10 bases separating them. This CDR3 is built from 14 residues. CDR3: CSVEERGKNEKLFF. CDR3 coding DNA: TGCAGCGTTGAAGAACGGGGAAAAAATGAAAAACTGTTTTTT.

V gene TRBV20-1 combines with J gene TRBJ1-2; possible D gene TRBD1, 6 bases. This CDR3 is built from 14 residues. In germline, CDR1 is DFQATT, CDR2 SNEGSKA (reference sequence). The V end was cut by 4 bases, the J end by 1 base, with 13 bases between. CDR3 sequence: CSANNRDNNYGYTF. DNA of the CDR3: TGCAGTGCTAATAACCGGGACAATAACTATGGCTACACCTTC.

This clonotype was seen ten or more times. The chain is built from TRBV6-1 and TRBJ2-1; 11 bases line up with TRBD2. Trimming removed 3 bases from V and 6 bases from J; junction bases left unmatched: 4. Germline V gene data show CDR1 as MNHNS and CDR2 as SASEGT. There are 15 residues in the CDR3. CDR3 bases: TGTGCCAGCAGTGAGGTAGCGGGAGGGCCCAATGAGCAGTTCTTC. Its translation: CASSEVAGGPNEQFF.

This chain connects TRBV29-1 to TRBJ2-1; no clear D. Germline CDR1 and CDR2: SQVTM and ANQGSEA. The V gene lost 1 base and the J gene lost 7 bases, with 17 bases spanning the gap. The CDR3 contains 15 residues. Here the CDR3 reads CSVEVLGPKGNEQFF. DNA of the CDR3: TGCAGCGTTGAAGTGTTGGGTCCTAAGGGAAATGAGCAGTTCTTC.

The sample holds a few counts of this clonotype. The chain joins TRBV29-1 to TRBJ2-1; 8 nucleotides line up with TRBD1. V shed 5 bases, J shed 2 bases, and the junction held 5 bases outside the gene matches. The germline V gene encodes CDR1 SQVTM and CDR2 ANQGSEA. The CDR3 is made up of 14 amino acids. The CDR3 loop reads CSVRDRSPYNEQFF. In nucleotides, the CDR3 is TGCAGCGTTCGGGACAGGTCCCCCTACAATGAGCAGTTCTTC.

This clonotype was picked up many times. The chain couples TRBV14 to TRBJ2-2; D gene uncertain. The CDR3 has 13 residues. Germline values: CDR1 SGHDN, CDR2 FVKESK. V lost 2 bases and J lost 5, with 6 bases in between. As DNA, the CDR3 is TGTGCCAGCAGCCAACTGAGTACCGGGGAGCTGTTTTTT. Encoded protein: CASSQLSTGELFF.

There are many counts of this clonotype. At one end the junction does not follow the germline gene, possibly because of a read error. This chain joins TRBV20-1 and TRBJ2-7, with 8 bases identical to TRBD1. The CDR3 spans 13 residues. Germline V gene data show CDR1 as DFQATT and CDR2 as SNEGSKA (reference sequence). The CDR3 DNA is TGCAGTGTTAGAGACAGGGGAAGAGGTGAGCAGTACTTC. Encoded protein: CSVRDRGRGEQYF.